This is a list of T cell receptor beta chains from one sample in a study of CD8 T cells in ankylosing spondylitis. MiXCR was run by TCRdb on the 5' RACE reads, yielding one entry per CDR3 protein. Of around 770,000 distinct CDR3 sequences in the sample, 15% to 20% were seen once. The sequenced sample consisted of blood, either unsorted or a sorted T cell fraction (not recorded which). These receptors came from a male donor with ankylosing spondylitis. Both conserved end residues are part of each CDR3. A D gene is named only where the DNA matches it firmly. A clone size is listed for some rows: how often the clone was seen (once, few, many), or a class if it is expanded.

size: few; V: TRBV28; D: TRBD1; J: TRBJ1-6; CDR3: CASSLGTGQNSPLHF; DNA: TGTGCCAGCAGTTTGGGGACAGGGCAGAATTCACCCCTCCACTTT
size: many; V: TRBV7-2; D: TRBD2; J: TRBJ2-7; CDR3: CASSPGLAAYEQYF; DNA: TGTGCCAGCAGCCCGGGACTAGCCGCCTACGAGCAGTACTTC
size: .; V: TRBV7-2; D: TRBD2; J: TRBJ2-5; CDR3: CASSRRRGDQETQYF; DNA: TGTGCCAGCAGCCGACGGCGGGGGGACCAAGAGACCCAGTACTTC
size: few; V: TRBV27; D: .; J: TRBJ1-2; CDR3: CASSPKGTVSLAGYGYTF; DNA: TGTGCCAGCAGCCCCAAGGGCACCGTCTCCCTCGCTGGATATGGCTACACCTTC
size: .; V: TRBV7-9; D: .; J: TRBJ2-3; CDR3: CASSLSGDPDTQYF; DNA: TGTGCCAGCAGCCTTAGCGGAGACCCAGATACGCAGTATTTT
size: .; V: TRBV6-5; D: TRBD1; J: TRBJ2-1; CDR3: CASRLAGGFYNEQFF; DNA: TGTGCCAGCAGACTCGCAGGGGGCTTCTACAATGAGCAGTTCTTC
size: .; V: TRBV20-1; D: .; J: TRBJ1-1; CDR3: CSAFTGRGTEAFF; DNA: TGCAGTGCCTTTACAGGGCGAGGGACTGAAGCTTTCTTT
size: .; V: TRBV5-1; D: .; J: TRBJ2-7; CDR3: CASSFYVSGTTSYEQYF; DNA: TGCGCCAGCAGCTTCTATGTCAGCGGCACTACCTCCTACGAGCAGTACTTC
size: few; V: TRBV29-1; D: .; J: TRBJ2-1; CDR3: CSVEELGRLPNEQFF; DNA: TGCAGCGTTGAAGAATTGGGAAGGCTTCCCAATGAGCAGTTCTTC
size: .; V: TRBV20-1; D: TRBD2; J: TRBJ2-5; CDR3: CSARDRTSGPKRETQYF; DNA: TGCAGTGCTAGAGATCGAACTAGCGGCCCCAAAAGGGAGACCCAGTACTTC
size: many; V: TRBV9; D: .; J: TRBJ2-1; CDR3: CASSPVLGGNEQFF; DNA: TGTGCCAGCAGCCCGGTCCTCGGTGGCAATGAGCAGTTCTTC
size: .; V: TRBV6-5; D: .; J: TRBJ2-4; CDR3: CASLGTQGIQYF; DNA: TGTGCCAGTCTGGGGACCCAGGGGATTCAGTACTTC
size: .; V: TRBV27; D: TRBD2; J: TRBJ2-1; CDR3: CASSLLASGGPYNEQFF; DNA: TGTGCCAGCAGTTTATTGGCTAGCGGGGGCCCCTACAATGAGCAGTTCTTC
size: .; V: TRBV7-2; D: TRBD2; J: TRBJ2-1; CDR3: CASRPASGSYNEQFF; DNA: TGTGCCAGCAGACCGGCTAGCGGGAGTTACAATGAGCAGTTCTTC
size: few; V: TRBV12-3/TRBV12-4; D: .; J: TRBJ2-4; CDR3: CASSRGVKNIQYF; DNA: TGTGCCAGCTCTAGGGGGGTCAAAAACATTCAGTACTTC
size: .; V: TRBV18; D: .; J: TRBJ2-7; CDR3: CASSPEGVGEQYF; DNA: TGTGCCAGCTCACCGGAAGGGGTCGGGGAGCAGTACTTC
size: few; V: TRBV5-1; D: .; J: TRBJ2-7; CDR3: CASSPTASEEQYF; DNA: TGCGCCAGCAGCCCGACAGCCTCTGAGGAGCAGTACTTC
size: .; V: TRBV4-2; D: .; J: TRBJ2-7; CDR3: CASSAQANEQYF; DNA: TGTGCCAGCAGCGCACAGGCTAACGAGCAGTACTTC